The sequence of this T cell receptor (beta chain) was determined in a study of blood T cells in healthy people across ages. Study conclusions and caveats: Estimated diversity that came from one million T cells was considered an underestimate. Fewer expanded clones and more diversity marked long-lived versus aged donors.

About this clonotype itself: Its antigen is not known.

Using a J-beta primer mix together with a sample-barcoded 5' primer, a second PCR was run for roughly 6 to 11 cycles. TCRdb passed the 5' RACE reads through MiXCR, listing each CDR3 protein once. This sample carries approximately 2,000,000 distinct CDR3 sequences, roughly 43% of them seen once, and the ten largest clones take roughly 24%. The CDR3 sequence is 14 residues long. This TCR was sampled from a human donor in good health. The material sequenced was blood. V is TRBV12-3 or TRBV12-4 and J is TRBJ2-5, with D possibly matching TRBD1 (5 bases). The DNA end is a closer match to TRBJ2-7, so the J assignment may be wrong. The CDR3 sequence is CASSFDSSPYEQYF. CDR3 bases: TGTGCCAGCAGTTTCGACAGCTCCCCCTACGAGCAGTACTTC.